These 18 T cell receptor beta chains were sequenced from one sample in a study of lung T cells in sarcoidosis with Löfgren's syndrome. TCRdb passed the reads through MiXCR, listing each CDR3 protein once. The sample has 58,000 or so distinct CDR3 sequences, around 20% seen once. Sequencing used CD4+ T cells from PBMCs. The receptors stem from a human donor with sarcoidosis (Löfgren's syndrome or another form), or a control subject (not recorded which).

This clonotype was found many times. The chain employs TRBV7-2 and TRBJ2-1, with 9 bases aligning to TRBD1. Trimming removed 6 bases from V and 3 bases from J; junction bases left unmatched: 3. Germline lookup yields CDR1 SGHTA and CDR2 FQGNSA. CDR3 size: 14 residues. The DNA of the CDR3 is TGTGCCAGCAGACAGACAGGGGGCTACAATGAGCAGTTCTTC. Amino acids: CASRQTGGYNEQFF.

This clonotype has only a few counts. The gene calls are TRBV4-1 and TRBJ1-4; TRBD1 might be the D (5 bases). V lost 4 bases and J lost 4, with 13 bases in between. CDR1 is MGHRA, CDR2 YSYEKL, per germline. This CDR3 spans 15 amino acids. The CDR3 loop is CASSPQGTGNEKLFF. CDR3 coding DNA: TGCGCCAGCAGCCCCCAGGGTACGGGTAATGAAAAACTGTTTTTT.

This clonotype has more than one count but fewer than ten. The genes are TRBV3-1 and TRBJ2-3; D is undetermined. From germline, CDR1 is LGHDT and CDR2 YNNKEL (reference sequence). The length of the CDR3 is 12 residues. V was shortened by 3 bases and J by 4 bases, with 5 bases between the two germline ends. This CDR3 is CASSQSPDTQYF. DNA of the CDR3: TGTGCCAGCAGCCAGTCCCCAGATACGCAGTATTTT.

On this clonotype: A much larger clonotype is one base distant, so this may be a read error. The CDR3 reads CIAVRTGGYEQYF. For the CDR3, the DNA is TGCATTGCTGTTCGGACAGGGGGCTACGAGCAGTACTTC. The rearrangement links TRBV20-1 to TRBJ2-7; 10 nucleotides align to TRBD1. CDR1 and CDR2 (germline): DFQATT, SNEGSKA (reference sequence). This CDR3 has 13 amino acids.

Ten or more counts support this clonotype. CDR3 region: CASSFFRLAQSTDTQYF. The CDR3 region has the DNA TGTGCCAGCAGTTTCTTTAGACTAGCGCAAAGCACAGATACGCAGTATTTT. The chain joins TRBV28 to TRBJ2-3, with TRBD2 identical over 8 bases. The V gene's germline CDR1 is MDHEN and CDR2 SYDVKM. This CDR3 is built from 17 residues. V was pared by 3 bases and J by 0 bases, with 8 bases of the junction left unmatched. Together with reference TRBV28 and TRBJ2-3, the CDR3 gives the full variable domain: DVKVTQSSRYLVKRTGEKVFLECVQDMDHENMFWYRQDPGLGLRLIYFSYDVKMKEKGDIPEGYSVSREKKERFSLILESASTNQTSMYLCASSFFRLAQSTDTQYFGPGTRLTVL.

The chain uses TRBV30 and TRBJ2-7; the match to TRBD2 covers 12 bases. Germline trimming cut 5 bases from V and 4 bases from J; bases unmatched to any gene: 3. Germline-derived CDR1 and CDR2 are GTSNPN and SVGIG (reference sequence). This CDR3 has 13 residues. CDR3: CAWATSGSYEQYF. CDR3 DNA sequence: TGTGCCTGGGCGACTAGCGGGAGTTACGAGCAGTACTTC.

Points on this clonotype: This may stem from a read error, because a much larger clone lies one nucleotide away. This rearrangement joins TRBV24-1 to TRBJ2-5; no clear D gene. CDR1 and CDR2 from the germline V gene are KGHDR and SFDVKD. The CDR3 runs to 11 residues. The CDR3 is CVTSDRETQYF. The CDR3 nucleotides are TGTGTCACCAGTGATAGAGAGACCCAGTACTTC.

This clonotype was recorded a few times. J is TRBJ2-2 and V is TRBV19, with no clear D. Germline V CDR1 and CDR2: LNHDA, SQIVND (reference sequence). Trimming shortened V by 4 bases and J by 0 bases, and 18 bases separated the two germline ends. There are 18 residues in the CDR3. CDR3 protein: CASSTEIDQKPNTGELFF. DNA for the CDR3: TGTGCCAGTAGTACCGAAATCGATCAGAAACCGAACACCGGGGAGCTGTTTTTT.

With respect to this clonotype: This may come from a read error, since a much larger clone is one base off. The chain carries TRBV20-1 and TRBJ1-4; TRBD1 matches at 7 bases. The CDR3 totals 15 residues. Germline values: CDR1 DFQATT, CDR2 SNEGSKA (reference sequence). CDR3 nucleotide sequence: TGCGGTGCTAGTTTAACAGGGGCCTCTAATGAAAAACTGTTTTTT. This codes for CGASLTGASNEKLFF.

In this sample, this clonotype turned up a few times. This chain connects TRBV5-1 to TRBJ2-3; possibly TRBD1 for D (6 bases). The V end lost 3 bases, the J end lost 6 bases, and 17 bases lay between the germline ends. The CDR3 contains 15 residues. Germline V gene sequence: CDR1 SGHRS, CDR2 YFSETQ. The CDR3 DNA sequence: TGCGCCAGCAGCTCCTCCGGGACACCGGTCGATACGCAGTATTTT. As protein: CASSSSGTPVDTQYF.

The chain couples TRBV10-3 to TRBJ2-5; no firm D call. Germline V CDR1 and CDR2: ENHRY, SYGVKD. The V end lost 5 bases, the J end lost 1 base, and 5 bases lay between the germline ends. The CDR3 extends over 12 amino acids. The CDR3 protein is CAISSSQETQYF. As DNA, the CDR3 is TGTGCCATCAGTTCCAGCCAAGAGACCCAGTACTTC.

This clonotype appeared a few times. The genes are TRBV7-3 and TRBJ2-2, with a weak D call TRBD1 (6 bases). V lost 5 bases, J lost 5 bases, and 15 bases lay in between. CDR1 SGHTA and CDR2 FQGTGA come from the germline V gene. This CDR3 region has 15 residues. The chain's CDR3 is CASSITGIGTGELFF. The CDR3 DNA follows: TGTGCCAGCAGCATTACAGGGATAGGGACCGGGGAGCTGTTTTTT.

This clonotype was seen ten or more times. The rearrangement links TRBV20-1 to TRBJ1-1; D is perhaps TRBD1 (6 bases). This CDR3 comprises 17 residues. CDR1 and CDR2 (germline): DFQATT, SNEGSKA (reference sequence). Trimming cost V 5 bases and J 1 base, with 23 bases left between them. The CDR3 DNA is TGCAGTGCTTCCTACGCCAGGGGCTGGGGTGGGAACACTGAAGCTTTCTTT. Amino acid sequence: CSASYARGWGGNTEAFF.

The rearrangement joins TRBV5-1 to TRBJ1-1; 8 positions match TRBD1. CDR3 length: 16 amino acids. V lost 0 bases and J lost 5; bases outside the gene matches: 9. CDR1 is SGHRS and CDR2 is YFSETQ in the germline V gene. The CDR3 protein is CASSLAGTGRKTEAFF. The DNA for the CDR3 is TGCGCCAGCAGCTTGGCGGGGACAGGAAGGAAGACTGAAGCTTTCTTT.

The chain uses TRBV5-1 and TRBJ2-1; possibly TRBD1 or TRBD2 for D (5 bases each). This CDR3 contains 15 residues. Trimming stripped 0 bases from V and 0 bases from J, with 7 bases between. Germline V CDR1 and CDR2: SGHRS, YFSETQ. The chain's CDR3 is CASSLGDRSYNEQFF. CDR3 bases: TGCGCCAGCAGCTTGGGGGACCGCTCCTACAATGAGCAGTTCTTC.

The table lists this clonotype with a few counts. The V and J genes are TRBV29-1 and TRBJ2-7, with 7 bases fitting TRBD2. With V trimmed by 5 bases and J by 4 bases, 8 bases remained unmatched. The CDR3 totals 13 residues. Germline CDR1 SQVTM, CDR2 ANQGSEA. CDR3 protein: CSVSRASGYEQYF. The CDR3 nucleotides are TGCAGCGTTTCTCGTGCTAGCGGTTACGAGCAGTACTTC.

This clonotype was picked up many times. The gene calls are TRBV20-1 and TRBJ1-5, with TRBD1 matching 7 bases. The CDR3 is made up of 12 amino acids. The junction had 4 bases not matched to a gene; V was cut back by 6 bases and J by 5 bases. The germline V gene has CDR1 DFQATT and CDR2 SNEGSKA (reference sequence). This CDR3 is CSAQQGDQPQHF. CDR3 coding DNA: TGCAGTGCCCAGCAGGGGGATCAGCCCCAGCATTTT.

The chain carries TRBV19 and TRBJ2-2; 9 positions match TRBD1. The length of the CDR3 is 14 residues. V dropped 11 bases and J dropped 2; count of bases not matched to a gene: 6. The germline gives CDR1 LNHDA, CDR2 SQIVND (reference sequence). The CDR3 DNA reads TGTGCCGGTGGGACAGGGTACAACACCGGGGAGCTGTTTTTT. Translation: CAGGTGYNTGELFF.